Listed here are 28 T cell receptor beta chains from one sample, sequenced in a study of cytomegalovirus exposure and HLA in healthy donors (dated by TCRdb to 2016 to 2017). Library generation was performed with the immunoSEQ multiplex PCR assay. For the multiplex PCR, a mixture combining 60 forward primers for TCR Vbeta segments and 13 reverse primers for TCR Jbeta segments was used. The clones in this table, taken by TCRdb from immuneACCESS, are in-frame only. Not every clone is retained; where verified, under half of the shortfall comes from an unresolved V gene, and the cause of the rest is unknown. For this sample, the table gives 75,000 to 95,000 clones. In total, the top ten clones hold roughly 4.8% of the sample. What was sequenced was PBMCs. Receptors were obtained from a man aged 25-40 years in good health and CMV-seronegative.

The CDR3: CASSLDRVFEKLFF. The CDR3 nucleotides are TGTGCCAGTAGTCTCGACAGGGTCTTTGAAAAACTGTTTTTT. The chain links TRBV19 to TRBJ1-4, with 7 positions matching TRBD1. This CDR3 region has 14 residues. The V gene end was trimmed by 5 bases and the J gene end by 7 bases; junction bases not matched to a gene: 7. Germline V gene data show CDR1 as LNHDA and CDR2 as SQIVND (reference sequence).

The V gene is TRBV9, the J gene TRBJ1-1; TRBD1 might be the D (5 bases). The CDR3 runs 17 residues. The V gene lost 1 base and the J gene lost 1 base, with 17 bases spanning the gap. Germline lookup yields CDR1 SGDLS and CDR2 YYNGEE. CDR3 sequence: CASSVPQTGLQNTEAFF. The CDR3 DNA sequence: TGTGCCAGCAGCGTACCCCAGACGGGACTCCAGAACACTGAAGCTTTCTTT.

V gene TRBV5-4 combines with J gene TRBJ2-1, with unresolved D. The V gene's germline CDR1 is SGHNT and CDR2 YYREEE (reference sequence). The V and J ends lost 2 bases and 5 bases respectively, with 8 bases between them. The CDR3 totals 13 residues. For the CDR3, the DNA is TGTGCCAGCAGCTTAGTTTGGCACAATGAGCAGTTCTTC. Amino acids: CASSLVWHNEQFF.

The V call is TRBV7-9, the J call TRBJ2-2; the D is unclear. The CDR3 has 14 amino acids. Trimming shortened V by 1 base and J by 1 base, and 4 bases separated the two germline ends. CDR1 is SEHNR and CDR2 is FQNEAQ in the germline V gene (reference sequence). CDR3 nucleotide sequence: TGTGCCAGCAGCTTAGGACAGAACACCGGGGAGCTGTTTTTT. Its protein is CASSLGQNTGELFF.

The chain uses TRBV29-1 and TRBJ2-7; D not certain. This CDR3 has 13 amino acids. V was pared by 7 bases and J by 2 bases, with 15 bases between. Germline CDR1 is SQVTM and CDR2 is ANQGSEA. CDR3 bases: TGCAGCGCCACCCCCGGGTTAGCCTACGAGCAGTACTTC. As protein: CSATPGLAYEQYF.

V gene TRBV13 combines with J gene TRBJ2-1; 7 nucleotides agree with TRBD2. This CDR3 has 14 residues. With V trimmed by 5 bases and J by 3 bases, 4 bases remained unmatched. Germline V gene data show CDR1 as PRHDT and CDR2 as FYEKMQ (reference sequence). For the CDR3, the DNA is TGTGCCAGCAGCGGCGGGACTATCTACAATGAGCAGTTCTTC. Translated, it gives CASSGGTIYNEQFF.

V and J are TRBV4-1 and TRBJ2-1; 9 bases map to TRBD2. V dropped 3 bases and J dropped 8; count of bases not matched to a gene: 8. This CDR3 spans 15 amino acids. CDR1 is MGHRA and CDR2 is YSYEKL in the germline V gene. The CDR3 coding sequence is TGCGCCAGCAGCCAGCCGGGTAGCGGGAGTTATGAGCAGTTCTTC. This translates into CASSQPGSGSYEQFF.

The gene calls are TRBV4-1 and TRBJ1-1; 12 nucleotides match TRBD1. The CDR3 contains 16 residues. In germline, CDR1 is MGHRA, CDR2 YSYEKL. The V segment lost 6 bases and the J segment 7 bases; nucleotides outside the gene matches: 12. The CDR3 nucleotides are TGCGCCAGCAGAGCCGGGACAGGGGGCACCGAGGGTGAAGCTTTCTTT. This translates into CASRAGTGGTEGEAFF.

The J gene is TRBJ1-1, the V gene TRBV28; 7 bases line up with TRBD1. Germline trimming cut 3 bases from V and 1 base from J; bases unmatched to any gene: 8. Germline CDR1 reads MDHEN; CDR2 reads SYDVKM. This CDR3 is 16 amino acids long. Here the CDR3 DNA reads TGTGCCAGCAGTTTTAGACAGGGTCGGGGGAACACTGAAGCTTTCTTT. Its protein is CASSFRQGRGNTEAFF.

This chain links TRBV7-2 with TRBJ1-3; 8 nucleotides line up with TRBD1. V trimming: 4 bases; J trimming: 4 bases; junction bases outside the gene matches: 9. CDR1 and CDR2 (germline): SGHTA, FQGNSA. This CDR3 contains 16 residues. CDR3 DNA: TGTGCCAGCAGCTACCGACAGGGGTCGAGAGGAAACACCATATATTTT. Amino acid sequence: CASSYRQGSRGNTIYF.

The chain employs TRBV29-1 and TRBJ2-5; 8 bases agree with TRBD2. Germline CDR1 SQVTM, CDR2 ANQGSEA. The V gene end was trimmed by 4 bases and the J gene end by 2 bases; junction bases not matched to a gene: 3. CDR3 length equals 13 residues. The CDR3 loop reads CSVAVAGQETQYF. Here the CDR3 DNA reads TGCAGCGTTGCGGTAGCGGGGCAAGAGACCCAGTACTTC. Using reference TRBV29-1 and TRBJ2-5 for the parts outside the CDR3, the full variable domain is SAVISQKPSRDICQRGTSLTIQCQVDSQVTMMFWYRQQPGQSLTLIATANQGSEATYESGFVIDKFPISRPNLTFSTLTVSNMSPEDSSIYLCSVAVAGQETQYFGPGTRLLVL.

The chain combines TRBV7-2 with TRBJ2-1; D unresolved. The CDR3 is 14 amino acids. V was clipped by 1 base and J by 8 bases, with 12 bases between them. Germline CDR1 reads SGHTA; CDR2 reads FQGNSA. The CDR3 bases are TGTGCCAGCAGCTTAGTATTGCGCCGTCATGAGCAGTTCTTC. Encoded protein: CASSLVLRRHEQFF.

The chain is built from TRBV28 and TRBJ2-1; TRBD2 matches 9 bases. Germline assignment: CDR1 MDHEN and CDR2 SYDVKM. The CDR3 contains 15 residues. The junction had 7 bases not matched to a gene; V was cut back by 2 bases and J by 8 bases. The CDR3: CASSLRGTSNHEQFF. The CDR3 region has the DNA TGTGCCAGCAGTTTACGTGGGACTAGCAACCATGAGCAGTTCTTC.

The chain has TRBV5-4 and TRBJ2-5; 7 bases line up with TRBD1. Germline V lookup: CDR1 SGHNT, CDR2 YYREEE (reference sequence). The CDR3 loop spans 15 amino acids. After removal of 2 bases from V and 4 bases from J, the junction contained 8 bases not matched to a gene. This chain's CDR3 is CASSFGTETRETQYF. DNA of the CDR3: TGTGCCAGCAGCTTTGGGACAGAAACCAGAGAGACCCAGTACTTC.

The chain links TRBV11-3 to TRBJ2-2; 10 bases map to TRBD1. CDR1 and CDR2 (germline): SGHNT, YENEEA. V trimming: 5 bases; J trimming: 6 bases; junction bases outside the gene matches: 6. CDR3 size: 15 residues. Here the CDR3 DNA reads TGTGCCAGCAGCGCGGGACAGGGGTTTGCCGGGGAGCTGTTTTTT. Encoded protein: CASSAGQGFAGELFF.

This chain connects TRBV11-3 to TRBJ2-2; D perhaps matches TRBD1 (6 bases). The CDR3 sequence is 12 residues long. The germline V gene has CDR1 SGHNT and CDR2 YENEEA. Trimming cost V 8 bases and J 4 bases, with 8 bases left between them. For the CDR3, the DNA is TGTGCCAGCGGCAGGGGCACCGGGGAGCTGTTTTTT. Amino acid sequence: CASGRGTGELFF.

The V and J genes are TRBV5-1 and TRBJ2-1; a weak D match, TRBD2 (5 bases). Trimming shortened V by 4 bases and J by 1 base, and 9 bases separated the two germline ends. CDR1 is SGHRS, CDR2 YFSETQ, per germline. The CDR3 length is 14 residues. This chain's CDR3 is CASSPPGSYNEQFF. The DNA for the CDR3 is TGCGCCAGCAGCCCTCCGGGGTCCTACAATGAGCAGTTCTTC.

This sequence joins TRBV9 and TRBJ1-5; D is uncertain. The V end was cut by 0 bases, the J end by 5 bases, with 12 bases between. CDR1 SGDLS and CDR2 YYNGEE come from the germline V gene. This CDR3 is 15 amino acids long. The chain's CDR3 is CASSVEALSDQPQHF. CDR3 bases: TGTGCCAGCAGCGTAGAGGCCCTAAGCGATCAGCCCCAGCATTTT.

The chain employs TRBV6-6 and TRBJ1-2; TRBD1 matches at 9 bases. V lost 2 bases, J lost 5 bases, and 3 bases stayed unmatched. The germline V gene has CDR1 MNHNY and CDR2 SVGAGI (reference sequence). CDR3 length equals 14 residues. The CDR3 DNA follows: TGTGCCAGCAGTTACGCGGGACAGGGATATGGCTACACCTTC. This sequence encodes CASSYAGQGYGYTF.

The V gene is TRBV21-1, the J gene TRBJ2-1; TRBD1 is taken as the D call from the table, unchecked against the DNA. TRBV21-1 is classified as a pseudogene. CDR3 size: 14 residues. The chain's CDR3 is CASSKATGVNEQFF. CDR3 nucleotide sequence: TGTGCCAGCAGCAAAGCAACAGGGGTCAATGAGCAGTTCTTC.

The rearrangement uses TRBV29-1 and TRBJ1-1; D may be TRBD1 (5 bases). Trimming took 4 bases from V and 3 from J, leaving 30 bases between them. CDR1 and CDR2 from the germline V gene are SQVTM and ANQGSEA. The CDR3 extends over 19 amino acids. The CDR3 DNA sequence: TGCAGCGTTGCCCGGTCATTCTCCGGGAGGGGAAATGGCGACACTGAAGCTTTCTTT. It specifies CSVARSFSGRGNGDTEAFF.

The V gene is TRBV5-1, the J gene TRBJ2-7; D call uncertain. This CDR3 has 13 amino acids. The V end was cut by 4 bases, the J end by 2 bases, with 10 bases between. Germline V gives CDR1 SGHRS, CDR2 YFSETQ. For the CDR3, the DNA is TGCGCCAGCAGCCCCCCCGCGGCCTACGAGCAGTACTTC. This translates into CASSPPAAYEQYF.

The chain carries TRBV6-1 and TRBJ2-1, with 7 bases lining up with TRBD1. V lost 9 bases and J lost 2; bases outside the gene matches: 10. This CDR3 is built from 15 residues. Looked up from germline, CDR1 is MNHNS and CDR2 is SASEGT. The CDR3 spells CASPNPDRPYNEQFF. The CDR3 nucleotides read TGTGCCAGTCCCAACCCGGACAGGCCCTACAATGAGCAGTTCTTC.

The rearrangement uses TRBV2 and TRBJ1-2; tentatively, D is TRBD1 (5 bases). Germline V gene data show CDR1 as SNHLY and CDR2 as FYNNEI. Deletions cut 8 bases from V and 3 bases from J, with 13 bases between. CDR3 length: 13 amino acids. This CDR3 reads CASGATDDYGYTF. The DNA for the CDR3 is TGTGCCAGCGGGGCCACCGACGACTATGGCTACACCTTC. Variable domain in full (rest from reference TRBV2 and TRBJ1-2): EPEVTQTPSHQVTQMGQEVILRCVPISNHLYFYWYRQILGQKVEFLVSFYNNEISEKSEIFDDQFSVERPDGSNFTLKIRSTKLEDSAMYFCASGATDDYGYTFGSGTRLTVV.

This chain connects TRBV6-1 to TRBJ2-5; a possible D gene is TRBD2 (6 bases). Deletions cut 5 bases from V and 2 bases from J, with 9 bases between. Germline V gene data show CDR1 as MNHNS and CDR2 as SASEGT. This CDR3 is built from 13 residues. CDR3 sequence (DNA): TGTGCCAGCAGTATGGACTATCAAGAGACCCAGTACTTC. Its protein product is CASSMDYQETQYF.

The chain uses TRBV6-5 and TRBJ1-5; tentative D call: TRBD1 (6 bases). The CDR3 sequence is 15 residues long. Trimming cost V 4 bases and J 1 base, with 11 bases left between them. Germline assignment: CDR1 MNHEY and CDR2 SVGAGI. CDR3 nucleotide sequence: TGTGCCAGCAGTTCAGTCAGGGGAAGCAATCAGCCCCAGCATTTT. This codes for CASSSVRGSNQPQHF.

Turning to this clone: The sample carries other DNA sequences with the same CDR3. The CDR3 loop reads CASSLTGPNEQFF. DNA for the CDR3: TGTGCCAGCAGCCTTACAGGGCCCAATGAGCAGTTCTTC. The gene calls are TRBV7-3 and TRBJ2-1, with TRBD1 as a possible D gene (6 bases). The CDR3 has 13 residues. Trimming pared 5 bases from V and 6 bases from J, leaving 11 bases between. Germline V gives CDR1 SGHTA, CDR2 FQGTGA. The whole variable domain, remainder taken from reference TRBV7-3 and TRBJ2-1, is GAGVSQTPSNKVTEKGKYVELRCDPISGHTALYWYRQSLGQGPEFLIYFQGTGAADDSGLPNDRFFAVRPEGSVSTLKIQRTERGDSAVYLCASSLTGPNEQFFGPGTRLTVL.

The V call is TRBV5-1, the J call TRBJ2-4, with TRBD1 matching 7 bases. The V and J ends lost 4 bases and 4 bases, in that order; junction bases with no gene match: 5. The germline gives CDR1 SGHRS, CDR2 YFSETQ. CDR3 length: 14 amino acids. The CDR3 loop reads CASSQHRGKNIQYF. In nucleotides, the CDR3 is TGCGCCAGCAGCCAACACAGGGGAAAAAACATTCAGTACTTC.